A selection of T cell receptor beta chains follows, all from one sample in a study of CD8 T cells in Susac syndrome. Using its own MiXCR run on the immunoSEQ multiplex PCR reads, TCRdb lists one record per CDR3 protein. The table includes 170,000 or so distinct CDR3 sequences, roughly 94% detected once. The sequenced sample was CD4+ T cells from PBMCs. These receptors were obtained from a human donor with Susac syndrome. Both conserved end residues are part of each CDR3. The D gene is left open where the match is weak. The size entry is marked missing in some rows and otherwise reads once, few, many or a size class.

cdr3_aa | cdr3_nt | clone_size | j_call | d_call | v_call
CSVGTGTTEAFF | TGCAGCGTAGGGACAGGGACTACTGAAGCTTTCTTT | - | TRBJ1-1 | TRBD1 | TRBV29-1
CSASQALGETQYF | TGCAGTGCTAGCCAGGCCCTCGGGGAGACCCAGTACTTC | once | TRBJ2-5 | - | TRBV20-1
CASSLAQGRSGYTF | TGCGCCAGCAGCTTGGCCCAGGGGAGGTCTGGCTACACCTTC | few | TRBJ1-2 | - | TRBV5-1
CASSFSGTGYTF | TGTGCCAGCAGCTTCTCGGGGACGGGCTACACCTTC | - | TRBJ1-2 | - | TRBV12-3/TRBV12-4
CASSYIQGLGGIQYF | TGTGCCAGCAGCTACATACAGGGCCTGGGAGGGATTCAGTACTTC | - | TRBJ2-4 | - | TRBV7-2
CSARGGDGYTF | TGCAGTGCTAGAGGAGGGGATGGCTACACCTTC | - | TRBJ1-2 | - | TRBV20-1
CASRLQGREQFF | TGTGCCAGCAGACTACAGGGTCGGGAGCAGTTCTTC | - | TRBJ2-1 | - | TRBV6-6
CASSLVGTANSPLHF | TGTGCCAGCAGCTTAGTGGGGACAGCGAATTCACCCCTCCACTTT | - | TRBJ1-6 | TRBD1 | TRBV7-2
CASRRWADLGYGYTF | TGTGCCAGCAGAAGGTGGGCAGACTTGGGCTATGGCTACACCTTC | - | TRBJ1-2 | - | TRBV13
CASGLDPLRDRSEAFF | TGTGCTAGTGGTTTGGACCCCCTCCGCGACAGGAGTGAAGCTTTCTTT | - | TRBJ1-1 | - | TRBV12-5
CSVEGGTTGAFF | TGCAGCGTTGAAGGTGGGACAACGGGAGCTTTCTTT | - | TRBJ1-1 | - | TRBV29-1
CATSRYSPLGANVLTF | TGTGCCACCAGCAGATACAGCCCTCTAGGGGCCAACGTCCTGACTTTC | - | TRBJ2-6 | - | TRBV15
CASSRWLAGGLSTGELFF | TGTGCCAGTAGTAGGTGGCTAGCGGGGGGGCTTAGTACCGGGGAGCTGTTTTTT | - | TRBJ2-2 | TRBD2 | TRBV19
CASSPHYSGTGTDTQYF | TGTGCCAGCAGTCCCCATTATAGCGGGACGGGGACAGATACGCAGTATTTT | - | TRBJ2-3 | TRBD2 | TRBV25-1
CASSGSILNYGYTF | TGTGCCAGCAGCGGAAGTATCCTCAACTATGGCTACACCTTC | - | TRBJ1-2 | - | TRBV2
CSAQTETETQYF | TGCAGTGCTCAGACGGAGACGGAGACCCAGTACTTC | - | TRBJ2-5 | - | TRBV20-1
CASRRNANTGELFF | TGCGCCAGCAGACGTAACGCGAACACCGGGGAGCTGTTTTTT | - | TRBJ2-2 | - | TRBV10-2
CASSQSGTGSLLGYGYTF | TGTGCCAGCAGCCAGTCCGGGACAGGGTCCCTACTCGGCTATGGCTACACCTTC | - | TRBJ1-2 | TRBD1 | TRBV4-2
CAVYLGVATEAFF | TGTGCCGTCTACTTGGGGGTCGCCACTGAAGCTTTCTTT | - | TRBJ1-1 | - | TRBV28
CASSYQGQNNEQFF | TGTGCCAGCAGTTACCAAGGACAGAACAATGAGCAGTTCTTC | - | TRBJ2-1 | - | TRBV6-2/TRBV6-3
CASSLESGGHGYTF | TGTGCCAGCAGTTTAGAATCGGGAGGGCATGGCTACACCTTC | - | TRBJ1-2 | - | TRBV28
CASSRTSNNEQFF | TGTGCCAGCAGCAGGACTAGCAACAATGAGCAGTTCTTC | - | TRBJ2-1 | TRBD2 | TRBV12-3/TRBV12-4
CASSFTTDTQYF | TGTGCCAGCAGCTTTACAACCGATACGCAGTATTTT | - | TRBJ2-3 | - | TRBV11-2
CSASRSGLHGNEQFF | TGCAGTGCTAGCCGCTCGGGCCTGCACGGCAATGAGCAGTTCTTC | once | TRBJ2-1 | - | TRBV20-1
CASRPGTPNTEAFF | TGCGCCAGCAGACCCGGGACACCGAACACTGAAGCTTTCTTT | - | TRBJ1-1 | - | TRBV5-1
CASSLRGGETQYF | TGTGCCAGCAGCTTGCGTGGGGGAGAGACCCAGTACTTC | few | TRBJ2-5 | - | TRBV5-4
CSALSGGAYETQYF | TGCAGTGCCCTTAGCGGGGGGGCGTATGAGACCCAGTACTTC | - | TRBJ2-5 | TRBD2 | TRBV20-1
CSVGRGYGYTF | TGCAGCGTTGGCAGGGGCTATGGCTACACCTTC | - | TRBJ1-2 | - | TRBV29-1
CASTPSGGTGELFF | TGTGCCAGCACCCCCTCAGGGGGCACCGGGGAGCTGTTTTTT | - | TRBJ2-2 | TRBD1 | TRBV6-1
CASSLGHYNEQFF | TGTGCCAGCAGCTTAGGGCATTACAATGAGCAGTTCTTC | - | TRBJ2-1 | - | TRBV7-2
CASGLAGGSYEQYF | TGTGCCAGCGGACTAGCGGGAGGGTCCTACGAGCAGTACTTC | - | TRBJ2-7 | TRBD2 | TRBV7-2
CSCGLAGGNIQYF | TGCAGCTGCGGACTAGCGGGAGGAAACATTCAGTACTTC | - | TRBJ2-4 | TRBD2 | TRBV20-1
CASSHGVGNEQYF | TGTGCCAGCAGCCACGGGGTCGGGAACGAGCAGTACTTC | - | TRBJ2-7 | - | TRBV6-5
CASSLSGTGSSGANVLTF | TGTGCTAGCAGCTTATCCGGGACAGGGTCGTCTGGGGCCAACGTCCTGACTTTC | - | TRBJ2-6 | TRBD1 | TRBV7-7
CASSQQYQNQPQHF | TGTGCCAGTAGCCAACAGTACCAAAATCAGCCCCAGCATTTT | - | TRBJ1-5 | - | TRBV19
CATSRDIQLGGVGYTF | TGTGCCACCAGCAGAGATATCCAGTTGGGGGGAGTTGGCTACACCTTC | - | TRBJ1-2 | - | TRBV15
CASSPGTSGGLTYNEQFF | TGTGCCAGCAGCCCCGGGACTAGCGGGGGGTTGACCTACAATGAGCAGTTCTTC | - | TRBJ2-1 | TRBD2 | TRBV9
CASSPDRGQGNTEAFF | TGTGCCAGCAGTCCAGACAGGGGGCAGGGGAACACTGAAGCTTTCTTT | - | TRBJ1-1 | TRBD1 | TRBV6-6
CASSQDLSAGGRGYTF | TGTGCCAGCAGCCAAGATCTTTCGGCCGGGGGCAGAGGTTACACCTTC | - | TRBJ1-2 | - | TRBV14
CSATRQGTNYGYTF | TGCAGTGCCACACGTCAGGGGACTAACTATGGCTACACCTTC | once | TRBJ1-2 | - | TRBV20-1
CASSASGQQNTEAFF | TGTGCCAGCAGCGCCTCGGGACAACAGAACACTGAAGCTTTCTTT | once | TRBJ1-1 | - | TRBV9
CSARMGRQSNTGELFF | TGCAGTGCTAGAATGGGGCGGCAATCGAACACCGGGGAGCTGTTTTTT | - | TRBJ2-2 | - | TRBV20-1
CAINVGYGANVLTF | TGTGCCATCAACGTGGGTTATGGGGCCAACGTCCTGACTTTC | - | TRBJ2-6 | - | TRBV10-3
CAFCPGMQETQYF | TGTGCCTTTTGTCCCGGGATGCAAGAGACCCAGTACTTC | - | TRBJ2-5 | - | TRBV30
CASSLQKSQPQHF | TGTGCCAGCAGCCTTCAAAAATCTCAGCCCCAGCATTTT | - | TRBJ1-5 | - | TRBV7-2
CSVLRRGAGEAFF | TGCAGCGTCCTCCGAAGGGGGGCTGGGGAAGCTTTCTTT | - | TRBJ1-1 | - | TRBV29-1
CASSLAKGQGVSGYTF | TGCGCCAGCAGCTTGGCCAAGGGACAGGGGGTTTCCGGCTACACCTTC | - | TRBJ1-2 | TRBD1 | TRBV5-1
CASSQSHGNQPQHF | TGCGCCAGCAGTCAATCTCACGGAAATCAGCCCCAGCATTTT | - | TRBJ1-5 | - | TRBV23-1
CASKEQGENYNEQFF | TGTGCCAGCAAGGAACAGGGGGAAAACTACAATGAGCAGTTCTTC | - | TRBJ2-1 | TRBD1 | TRBV28
CASSAPGTGGHTGELFF | TGTGCCAGCAGCGCCCCCGGGACAGGGGGGCACACCGGGGAGCTGTTTTTT | once | TRBJ2-2 | TRBD1 | TRBV5-4
CASSLHRLNTGELFF | TGTGCCAGCAGCTTACACAGGTTGAACACCGGGGAGCTGTTTTTT | - | TRBJ2-2 | - | TRBV7-9
CASSVTGVGDTEAFF | TGTGCCAGTAGTGTGACAGGGGTCGGAGACACTGAAGCTTTCTTT | - | TRBJ1-1 | TRBD1 | TRBV19
CASSVGSGRAEDTQYF | TGTGCCAGCAGCGTAGGGAGCGGGAGGGCTGAAGATACGCAGTATTTT | - | TRBJ2-3 | TRBD2 | TRBV9
CASRRGGGTEAFF | TGTGCCAGCAGGAGGGGGGGAGGCACTGAAGCTTTCTTT | - | TRBJ1-1 | - | TRBV2
CASSLRGAGGNEQFF | TGTGCCAGCAGCTTAAGGGGGGCCGGAGGCAATGAGCAGTTCTTC | - | TRBJ2-1 | - | TRBV11-2
CASSPMTGVSAKNIQYF | TGTGCCAGCAGTCCCATGACCGGCGTTTCAGCCAAAAACATTCAGTACTTC | - | TRBJ2-4 | - | TRBV7-8
CASSSYRGGGFGTDTQYF | TGTGCCAGCAGCTCGTACAGGGGAGGAGGATTCGGCACAGATACGCAGTATTTT | - | TRBJ2-3 | - | TRBV7-9
CASSQEPEPTYGYTF | TGCGCCAGCAGCCAAGAACCGGAGCCCACCTATGGCTACACCTTC | - | TRBJ1-2 | - | TRBV4-3